This T cell receptor beta chain was captured in a study of T cells expressing NK-cell markers. Study-wide background: Sorted CD3+CD56-NKG2C+, CD3+CD56+NKG2C+ and CD3+CD56+NKG2C- T cells supplied the TCR beta repertoires. The study sequenced eight donors, seven HCMV-seropositive and one seronegative.

Study-level points and caveats: Dominance of the CD3+CD56-NKG2C+ fraction by these clonotypes also held in a handful of donors.

In regard to this clonotype: What it binds is not known.

Generation of TCR beta cDNA was performed by 5'RACE template switching incorporating UMIs. TCRdb reworked the 5' RACE reads into one entry per CDR3 protein, no DNA. The sample holds about 400,000 distinct CDR3 sequences. The CDR3 consists of 13 residues. Germline V gives CDR1 PRHDT, CDR2 FYEKMQ (reference sequence). This sequence was found in a woman aged 50 to 60 in good health. The chain links TRBV13 to TRBJ2-1; TCRdb picks TRBD1, but there is no DNA to check that call. Sequences were obtained from blood T cells: a sorted CD56 or NKG2C T cell subset, CD4+ or CD8+ T cells, or bulk PBMC T cells (not recorded which). CDR3 amino acids: CASSLQAGPYQFF.